This TCR beta chain appears in the sequencing data of a study of blood T cells in healthy people across ages (dated by TCRdb to about 2015). The study in broad terms: In model experiments, roughly one uniquely barcoded TCR beta cDNA molecule per two T cells was captured by template switching. The study measured age-related changes in TCR beta repertoire diversity using deep sequencing normalized with unique cDNA molecular identifiers. Four age groups were formed from the donors: young (average 16 years), middle-aged (just under 40), aged (over 55) and long-lived (about 75). Donors of different ages were randomly distributed across sequencing lanes to avoid experimental bias. For two donors (one aged 18 to 30 and one aged 80 or older), the study analyzed two additional independent replicas of 1 million unique cDNA reads from the same blood draw.

Turning to this clonotype: There is no known antigen for this receptor. Base qualities are missing; no much larger clone stands one base away.

The library was produced with 5' RACE. The data were produced on an Illumina HiSeq 2500. The second PCR ran for about 6 to 11 cycles and used a J-beta primer mix along with a sample-barcoded 5' primer. Each TCR beta cDNA molecule received a unique molecular identifier from a template-switch 5' adaptor carrying 12 random nucleotides. Each sample yielded at least 3 million CDR3-containing paired-end reads. All of the RNA was converted into first-strand cDNA using the Mint cDNA synthesis kit, with a TRBC-specific oligonucleotide serving as the primer. Following uracil-DNA glycosylase treatment, a first 18-cycle PCR with universal primers M1SS and BC2_uni_R was performed on all cDNA. In the source study's methods: For normalization, 1 million high-quality reads, each with a distinct molecular identifier, were randomly selected from each sample. Instead of being binned into consensus sequences, reads that shared molecular identifiers were thrown out. MiTCR, set to a Q25 quality threshold and the strictest error-elimination algorithm, was used for CDR3 identification, clonotype clustering and error correction. A nonparametric unseen species model with Euler transformation was used to estimate a lower bound on total TCR beta diversity. TCRdb reprocessed the public reads (quality trimming at Q25 with fastp, clone calling with MiXCR) and kept in-frame beta chains. Here each entry gathers all rows of one CDR3 protein and keeps the most common genes and DNA. Clone size and V and J calls follow TCRdb, not the original study. The sample table lists around 1.1 million distinct CDR3 sequences, 35% to 40% of them with a count of one. Roughly 14% of the sample rests with the top ten.

What the research found in general, with its limitations: Because profiling used bulk unsorted PBMCs, naive and antigen-experienced compartments could not be compared conclusively. Because donor CMV infection status was unknown, age-related changes in expanded clonotypes were potentially confounded. A strong correlation was found between observed TCR beta diversity and the percentage of naive T cells measured by flow cytometry. Total diversity estimates from one million sequenced T cells were considered lower bounds and underestimates. Compared with the aged group, the long-lived group had more naive CD4+ T cells, fewer expanded clones and increased TCR diversity, suggesting age selection. Observed TCR beta diversity per million T cells fell roughly linearly with age, and a significant reduction was already apparent by age about 36.

Systemically healthy Caucasian individuals from Russia, some 40 in total and aged roughly 6 to 90 years, were included as donors. Approximately 9.3 milliliters of peripheral blood were collected from each donor into EDTA-treated Vacutainer tubes. PBMCs were isolated by Ficoll-Paque density-gradient centrifugation, with at least 6.5 million obtained per sample. Trizol reagent was used to extract total RNA from the PBMCs, yielding at least 5 micrograms per sample. For every donor, flow cytometry on a PBMC aliquot measured the percentage of naive CD45RAhigh/CD27high T cells. CDR1 and CDR2, per the germline V gene, are SGHRS and YFSETQ. The CDR3 measures 13 amino acids from cysteine to phenylalanine. The entry retains the CDR3 DNA only, 39 bases that are in frame from base 1. V is reduced by 5 bases and J by 5 bases, leaving a spacing of 13 bases between them.

This chain joins TRBV5-1 to TRBJ1-1; D gene: possibly TRBD1, on 6 matching bases. The specimen sequenced was blood. This TCR was recovered from a man younger than 35 in good health. At the DNA level, the sequence is TGCGCCAGCAGGTCGGCAGGGGTAACTGAAGCTTTCTTT. Its protein product is CASRSAGVTEAFF.